The 3 T cell receptor beta chains presented below share a single source sample, sequenced in a study of T cell changes during pregnancy in multiple sclerosis. Repertoires were generated with immunoSEQ multiplex PCR, while TCRdb's copy carries only in-frame clones and drops some. The sample has tens of thousands of clones, 90% to 95% seen once. The specimen comprised CD8+ T cells from peripheral blood mononuclear cells, sampled in the first trimester of pregnancy. The receptors stem from a female donor with multiple sclerosis, enrolled in a pregnancy study.

This clone came up a few times. The rearrangement links TRBV29-1 to TRBJ1-1; D may be TRBD1 (5 bases). Germline loops: CDR1 SQVTM, CDR2 ANQGSEA. CDR3 length: 13 amino acids. Trimming removed 4 bases at V and 0 bases at J, with 9 bases between. In nucleotides, the CDR3 is TGCAGCGTTGGACAGAACATGAACACTGAAGCTTTCTTT. It translates to CSVGQNMNTEAFF.

V gene TRBV10-2 combines with J gene TRBJ1-1; a possible D gene is TRBD1 (5 bases). The germline V gene has CDR1 WSHSY and CDR2 SAAADI. The CDR3 is 14 residues long. The V gene lost 2 bases and the J gene lost 4 bases, with 11 bases spanning the gap. CDR3: CASSEPQGGTEAFF. CDR3 sequence (DNA): TGCGCCAGCAGTGAGCCGCAGGGAGGCACTGAAGCTTTCTTT.

The chain has TRBV4-2 and TRBJ2-7; 8 bases are a match to TRBD2. Germline values: CDR1 LGHNA, CDR2 YNFKEQ. The CDR3 has 16 residues. Germline trimming cut 1 base from V and 0 bases from J; bases unmatched to any gene: 5. The CDR3 sequence is CASSQVPAGDSYEQYF. The DNA of the CDR3 is TGTGCCAGCAGCCAAGTCCCAGCGGGGGACTCCTACGAGCAGTACTTC.